The 10 T cell receptor beta chains presented below share a single source sample, sequenced in a study of blood T cells in healthy people across ages. For the second PCR, which ran for about 7 to 11 cycles, a sample-barcoded 5' primer and a J-beta primer mix were used. MiXCR, applied by TCRdb to the 5' RACE reads, yields one record per CDR3 protein. The table has over a million distinct CDR3 sequences, approximately 25% seen once; the top ten hold 0.65% to 0.95%. These same records also appear under a second study, on T cells of mothers and their children.

Sequenced: blood. These receptors came from a girl aged 2-9 years in good health.

The CDR3: CSARDYEQYF. The CDR3 DNA reads as TGCAGCGCTAGGGATTACGAGCAGTACTTC. This rearrangement joins TRBV29-1 to TRBJ2-7; D remains unclear. Germline CDR1 and CDR2: SQVTM and ANQGSEA. The CDR3 sequence is 10 residues long. V lost 7 bases to trimming and J lost 4 bases, with 8 bases between them.

This clonotype was counted between two and nine times. This rearrangement joins TRBV27 to TRBJ2-7, with 7 nucleotides matching TRBD1. CDR1 and CDR2 (germline): MNHEY, SMNVEV (reference sequence). The CDR3 runs to 14 residues. V lost 5 bases, J lost 5 bases, and 9 bases stayed unmatched. DNA for the CDR3: TGTGCCAGCAGTCCATCGACAGGGTCCCACGAGCAGTACTTC. It codes for CASSPSTGSHEQYF.

Only a few counts were recorded for this clonotype. The chain has TRBV29-1 and TRBJ2-3; D is tentatively TRBD1 or TRBD2 (5 bases each). The CDR3 totals 8 residues. In germline, CDR1 is SQVTM, CDR2 ANQGSEA. The V gene lost 4 bases and the J gene lost 13 bases, with 6 bases spanning the gap. CDR3 in amino acids: CSVGDEYF. The CDR3 region has the DNA TGCAGCGTTGGGGACGAGTATTTT.

This clonotype was seen a handful of times. The chain couples TRBV5-4 to TRBJ2-7; possibly TRBD1 for D (8 bases). Deletions cut 4 bases from V and 4 bases from J, with 15 bases between. The germline gives CDR1 SGHNT, CDR2 YYREEE (reference sequence). The CDR3 totals 14 residues. CDR3 DNA: TGTGCCAGCAGCAAAGACAGGGGAGGGTACGAGCAGTACTTC. This sequence encodes CASSKDRGGYEQYF.

This chain joins TRBV5-1 and TRBJ1-1; a weak D match, TRBD1 (5 bases). CDR3 length equals 15 residues. The V gene's germline CDR1 is SGHRS and CDR2 YFSETQ. Trimming pared 0 bases from V and 4 bases from J, leaving 13 bases between. The CDR3, as DNA: TGCGCCAGCAGCTTGGGGGGCAGGGAGAGCACTGAAGCTTTCTTT. It specifies CASSLGGRESTEAFF.

A word on this clonotype: With a much larger clone just one base away, this may be a read error. The chain employs TRBV12-3 or TRBV12-4 and TRBJ2-6, with D possibly TRBD1 on 5 matching bases. The CDR3 is 14 residues long. The DNA for the CDR3 is TGTGCCAGCAGCCCCTCCTCTGGGGCCAACGTCCCGACTTTC. Residues: CASSPSSGANVPTF.

The sample holds a few counts of this clonotype. The CDR3 nucleotides are TGTGCCAGCAGTCAATTATTTGAAGCTTTCTTT. Translation gives CASSQLFEAFF. The chain uses TRBV6-5 and TRBJ1-1; no clear D gene. The germline V gene has CDR1 MNHEY and CDR2 SVGAGI. CDR3 length: 11 residues. Between the trimmed V and J ends, which lost 5 bases and 7 bases, there was a span of 8 bases.

The chain employs TRBV12-3 or TRBV12-4 and TRBJ2-5; D is unresolved. Trimming pared 3 bases from V and 3 bases from J, leaving 11 bases between. There are 14 residues in the CDR3. The CDR3 DNA sequence: TGTGCCAGCAGTTTTGGTCCCGGAAAAGAGACCCAGTACTTC. Its protein product is CASSFGPGKETQYF.

The genes are TRBV19 and TRBJ2-1; 10 bases align to TRBD2. Germline CDR1 and CDR2: LNHDA and SQIVND (reference sequence). This CDR3 is built from 17 residues. V lost 5 bases, J lost 0 bases, and 7 bases stayed unmatched. The CDR3 bases are TGTGCCAGTAGTTCCAAGGTAGCGGGAGGCTCCTACAATGAGCAGTTCTTC. Translation: CASSSKVAGGSYNEQFF.

In this sample, this clonotype turned up a few times. The chain is built from TRBV18 and TRBJ2-4, with a possible D match to TRBD2 (5 bases). Germline CDR1 and CDR2: KGHSH and LQKENI. The CDR3 contains 16 residues. Trimming took 2 bases from V and 6 from J, leaving 17 bases between them. CDR3 nucleotide sequence: TGTGCCAGCTCACCAACGAGCGGCTTGGCTGGAAACATTCAGTACTTC. Translating gives CASSPTSGLAGNIQYF. The complete variable domain, with remaining parts taken from reference TRBV18 and TRBJ2-4, reads NAGVMQNPRHLVRRRGQEARLRCSPMKGHSHVYWYRQLPEEGLKFMVYLQKENIIDESGMPKERFSAEFPKEGPSILRIQQVVRGDSAAYFCASSPTSGLAGNIQYFGAGTRLSVL.